This T cell receptor beta chain was observed in a study of CD8 T cells in ankylosing spondylitis. The sample holds a few counts of this clonotype. Using its own MiXCR run on the 5' RACE reads, TCRdb lists one record per CDR3 protein. The sample holds 200,000 to 300,000 distinct CDR3 sequences, 8% to 9% seen once. From germline, CDR1 is SGHTA and CDR2 FQGNSA. The CDR3 has 14 residues. Germline trimming cut 2 bases from V and 5 bases from J; bases unmatched to any gene: 5. The sequenced material came from blood, either unsorted or a sorted T cell fraction (not recorded which). The chain couples TRBV7-2 to TRBJ2-7, with 8 bases identical to TRBD1. The sequence was collected from a female donor with ankylosing spondylitis or in good health (not recorded which). The CDR3 region is CASSLRTGTHEQYF. In nucleotides, the CDR3 is TGTGCCAGCAGCTTAAGGACAGGGACGCACGAGCAGTACTTC.